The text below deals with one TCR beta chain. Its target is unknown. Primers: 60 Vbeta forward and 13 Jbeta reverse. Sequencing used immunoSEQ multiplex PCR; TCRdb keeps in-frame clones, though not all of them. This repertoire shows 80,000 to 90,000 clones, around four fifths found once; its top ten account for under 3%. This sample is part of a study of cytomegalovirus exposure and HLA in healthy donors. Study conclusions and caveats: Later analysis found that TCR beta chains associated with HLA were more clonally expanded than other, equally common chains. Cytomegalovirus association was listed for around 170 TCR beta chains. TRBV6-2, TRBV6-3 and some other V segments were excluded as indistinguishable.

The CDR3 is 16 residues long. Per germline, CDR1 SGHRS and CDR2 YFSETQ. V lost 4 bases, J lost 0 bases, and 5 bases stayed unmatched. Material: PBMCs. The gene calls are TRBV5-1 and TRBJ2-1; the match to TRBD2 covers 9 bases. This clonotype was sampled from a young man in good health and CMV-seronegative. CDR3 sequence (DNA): TGCGCCAGCAGCCAAAGCGGGGGGACCTCCTACAATGAGCAGTTCTTC. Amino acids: CASSQSGGTSYNEQFF.